What follows are 3 T cell receptor beta chains derived from one specimen sequenced in a study of response to subunit inactivated influenza vaccine. TCRdb re-derived calls from the RT-PCR reads in MiXCR, one entry per CDR3 protein. The sample carries 650,000 or so distinct CDR3 sequences, roughly 15% recorded once. The sequencing here drew on PBMCs from blood, taken less than 15 days before vaccination. The receptors derive from a man in his fifties or sixties who received an inactivated influenza vaccine.

The CDR3 sequence is CASSTQLNTEAFF. The CDR3 DNA reads as TGTGCCAGCAGCACCCAGCTGAACACTGAAGCTTTCTTT. This sequence joins TRBV6-2 or TRBV6-3 and TRBJ1-1, with unresolved D. Germline values: CDR1 MNHEY, CDR2 SVGEGT. V dropped 6 bases and J dropped 0 bases, with 8 bases sitting between them. CDR3 length: 13 residues.

The chain joins TRBV24-1 to TRBJ1-5, with D uncertain. V was cut by 9 bases and J by 6 bases, with 8 bases left in between. This CDR3 is built from 11 residues. Germline loops: CDR1 KGHDR, CDR2 SFDVKD. This chain's CDR3 is CATGVSQPQHF. CDR3 coding DNA: TGTGCCACCGGGGTGAGTCAGCCCCAGCATTTT.

This clonotype was seen more than once but under ten times. The chain employs TRBV20-1 and TRBJ2-3; D unresolved. V dropped 5 bases and J dropped 2 bases, with 11 bases sitting between them. The V gene's germline CDR1 is DFQATT and CDR2 SNEGSKA (reference sequence). CDR3 length equals 13 residues. CDR3 amino acids: CSAAPGFTDTQYF. The DNA for the CDR3 is TGCAGTGCTGCCCCAGGTTTCACAGATACGCAGTATTTT.